These T cell receptor beta chains were read from a single sample in a study of blood T cell repertoires in COVID-19. The assay was immunoSEQ multiplex PCR, and TCRdb's table has in-frame clones only and misses some. The sample lists 100,000 or so clones, roughly 77% occurring once. Sample: peripheral blood. The receptors come from a human donor in a cohort sampled during active COVID-19. The CDR3 runs from the conserved cysteine through the conserved F or W. The order of the fields is clone size, V gene, D gene, J gene, CDR3 DNA, CDR3 protein. The D gene is left open where the match is weak. Size tells how often a clone was seen (once, few, many) or the class of an expanded clone, and some rows leave it out.

abundance: once
v_gene: TRBV19
d_gene: -
j_gene: TRBJ2-5
CDR3nt: TGTGCCAGTATCGAGCCGGGGGAAGAGACCCAGTACTTC
CDR3aa: CASIEPGEETQYF

abundance: -
v_gene: TRBV4-1
d_gene: -
j_gene: TRBJ1-2
CDR3nt: TGCGCCAGCAGCCAAGATTCTGCCCAACCGGATGGCTACACCTTC
CDR3aa: CASSQDSAQPDGYTF

abundance: few
v_gene: TRBV25-1
d_gene: TRBD2
j_gene: TRBJ2-1
CDR3nt: TGTGCCAGCAGAGGGGCGGGAGGGTCCTACAATGAGCAGTTCTTC
CDR3aa: CASRGAGGSYNEQFF

abundance: -
v_gene: TRBV5-4
d_gene: TRBD1
j_gene: TRBJ2-1
CDR3nt: TGTGCCAGCAGCCTCACCGGGACAGGGAGTCCCTACAATGAGCAGTTCTTC
CDR3aa: CASSLTGTGSPYNEQFF

abundance: few
v_gene: TRBV7-3
d_gene: TRBD2
j_gene: TRBJ2-7
CDR3nt: TGTGCCAGCAGCTTAACAGGGGCGGGAGGCCGGGACGAGCAGTACTTC
CDR3aa: CASSLTGAGGRDEQYF

abundance: few
v_gene: TRBV4-3
d_gene: TRBD1
j_gene: TRBJ2-7
CDR3nt: TGCGCCAGCAGCCCACGGACAGGTGGGGGCTACGAGCAGTACTTC
CDR3aa: CASSPRTGGGYEQYF

abundance: once
v_gene: TRBV14
d_gene: TRBD2
j_gene: TRBJ2-1
CDR3nt: TGTGCCAGCAGCCAACACCTAGGTGTGGGACTAGCGAGTTACAATGAGCAGTTCTTC
CDR3aa: CASSQHLGVGLASYNEQFF

abundance: -
v_gene: TRBV7-3
d_gene: -
j_gene: TRBJ2-2
CDR3nt: TGTGCCAGCAGCCCTCGGAGGGGGGGCACCGGGGAGCTGTTTTTT
CDR3aa: CASSPRRGGTGELFF

abundance: -
v_gene: TRBV19
d_gene: -
j_gene: TRBJ2-7
CDR3nt: TGTGCCAGTAGCGCCCTTGCGGGGAATCCCTACGAGCAGTACTTC
CDR3aa: CASSALAGNPYEQYF

abundance: -
v_gene: TRBV3-1/TRBV3-2
d_gene: TRBD2
j_gene: TRBJ2-3
CDR3nt: TGTGCCAGCAGCCAAGGGCCAGGACTAGCGGGAGTACTGGTAGATACGCAGTATTTT
CDR3aa: CASSQGPGLAGVLVDTQYF

abundance: -
v_gene: TRBV5-1
d_gene: TRBD1
j_gene: TRBJ2-1
CDR3nt: TGCGCCAGCAGCTCCAGACAGGGGTCCTACAATGAGCAGTTCTTC
CDR3aa: CASSSRQGSYNEQFF

abundance: -
v_gene: TRBV5-1
d_gene: TRBD1
j_gene: TRBJ1-5
CDR3nt: TGCGCCAGCAGCTTGGCAGGGGGTCAGCCCCAGCATTTT
CDR3aa: CASSLAGGQPQHF